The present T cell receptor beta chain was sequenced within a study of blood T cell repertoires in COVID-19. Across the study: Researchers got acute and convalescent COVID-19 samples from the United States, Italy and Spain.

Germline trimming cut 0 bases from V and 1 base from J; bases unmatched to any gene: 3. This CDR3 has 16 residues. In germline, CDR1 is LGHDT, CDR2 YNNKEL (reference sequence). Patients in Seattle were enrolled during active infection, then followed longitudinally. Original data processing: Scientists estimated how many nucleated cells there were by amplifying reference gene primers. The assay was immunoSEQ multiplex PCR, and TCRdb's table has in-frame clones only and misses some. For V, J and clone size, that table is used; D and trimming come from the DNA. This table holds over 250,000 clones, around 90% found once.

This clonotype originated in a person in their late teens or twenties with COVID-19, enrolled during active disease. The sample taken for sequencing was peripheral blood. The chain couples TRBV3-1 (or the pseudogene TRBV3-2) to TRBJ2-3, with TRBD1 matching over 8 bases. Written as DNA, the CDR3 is TGTGCCAGCAGCCAAGAACAGGGGGGCGGCACAGATACGCAGTATTTT. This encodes CASSQEQGGGTDTQYF.